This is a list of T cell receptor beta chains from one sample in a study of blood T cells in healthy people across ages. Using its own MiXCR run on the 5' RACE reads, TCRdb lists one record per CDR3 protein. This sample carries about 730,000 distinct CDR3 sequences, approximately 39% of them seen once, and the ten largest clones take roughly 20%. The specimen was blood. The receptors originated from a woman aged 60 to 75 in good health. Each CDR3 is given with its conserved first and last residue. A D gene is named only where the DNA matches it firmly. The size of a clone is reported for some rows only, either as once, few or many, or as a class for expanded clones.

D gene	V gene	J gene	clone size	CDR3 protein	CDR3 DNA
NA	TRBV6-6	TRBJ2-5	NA	CASSYPRAVQETQYF	TGTGCCAGCAGTTACCCTCGGGCAGTTCAAGAGACCCAGTACTTC
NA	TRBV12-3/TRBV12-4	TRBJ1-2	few	CASSLALGGEGYTF	TGTGCCAGCAGTTTAGCGCTCGGGGGGGAAGGCTACACCTTC
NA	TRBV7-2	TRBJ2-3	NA	CASSPEVPDTQYF	TGTGCCAGCAGCCCAGAGGTTCCAGATACGCAGTATTTT
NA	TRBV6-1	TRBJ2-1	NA	CASSEGDDPSYNEQFF	TGTGCCAGCAGTGAGGGGGATGACCCCTCCTACAATGAGCAGTTCTTC
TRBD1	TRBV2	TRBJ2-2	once	CASSRQGANGELFF	TGTGCCAGCAGCAGACAGGGGGCAAACGGGGAGCTGTTTTTT
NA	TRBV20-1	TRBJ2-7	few	CSAAGTLTYEQYF	TGCAGTGCGGCCGGGACTCTCACCTACGAGCAGTACTTC
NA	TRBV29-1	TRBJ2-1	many	CSVEDEGGNLYNEQFF	TGCAGCGTTGAAGATGAAGGGGGAAACCTCTACAATGAGCAGTTCTTC
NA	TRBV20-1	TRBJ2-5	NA	CSARDMGLGYNEQYF	TGCAGTGCTAGAGATATGGGATTGGGTTACAATGAGCAGTACTTC
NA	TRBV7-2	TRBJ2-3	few	CASSFEAGPSPYF	TGTGCCAGCAGCTTTGAAGCGGGTCCATCCCCGTATTTT
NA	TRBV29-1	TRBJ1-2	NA	CSVQTDNYGYTF	TGCAGCGTTCAGACAGATAACTATGGCTACACCTTC
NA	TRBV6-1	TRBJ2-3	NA	CASSENPMGDTQYF	TGTGCCAGCAGTGAGAATCCGATGGGGGATACGCAGTATTTT
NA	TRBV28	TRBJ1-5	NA	CASSFGGQSFQPQHF	TGTGCCAGCAGCTTTGGAGGACAGAGCTTCCAGCCCCAGCATTTT
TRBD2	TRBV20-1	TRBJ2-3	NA	CSVSGGAGTDTQYF	TGCAGTGTGAGCGGGGGGGCGGGCACAGATACGCAGTATTTT
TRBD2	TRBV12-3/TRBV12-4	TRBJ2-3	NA	CASSFGALAGGRDTQYF	TGTGCCAGCAGTTTTGGGGCACTAGCGGGAGGGCGGGATACGCAGTATTTT
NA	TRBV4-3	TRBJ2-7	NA	CASSQDRISSYEQYF	TGCGCCAGCAGCCAAGACAGAATCTCCTCCTACGAGCAGTACTTC
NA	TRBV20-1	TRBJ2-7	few	CSARDPSSGYEQYF	TGCAGTGCTAGAGATCCGTCCAGCGGATACGAGCAGTACTTC
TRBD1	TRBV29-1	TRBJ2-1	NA	CSAKHRGLSSNNEQFF	TGCAGCGCCAAACACAGGGGGTTAAGCTCCAACAATGAGCAGTTCTTC